The 14 T cell receptor beta chains presented below share a single source sample, sequenced in a study of blood T cell repertoires in COVID-19. Produced via immunoSEQ multiplex PCR; TCRdb's table is partial and in-frame only. Counted here are approximately 300,000 clones, 92% occurring once; the ten biggest clones make up about a fifth. Sequencing used PBMCs or T cells enriched from blood (not recorded which). The source of these receptors is a woman in her twenties or thirties who had recovered from COVID-19.

The J gene is TRBJ2-3, the V gene TRBV18, with 10 positions matching TRBD2. CDR1 KGHSH and CDR2 LQKENI come from the germline V gene. After removal of 5 bases from V and 2 bases from J, the junction contained 4 bases not matched to a gene. The CDR3 covers 15 residues. CDR3 amino acids: CASSASGGYTDTQYF. CDR3 nucleotides: TGTGCCAGCTCAGCTAGCGGGGGCTACACAGATACGCAGTATTTT.

The chain employs TRBV28 and TRBJ1-6; D call uncertain. V was clipped by 1 base and J by 7 bases, with 5 bases between them. This CDR3 is built from 13 residues. Germline loops: CDR1 MDHEN, CDR2 SYDVKM. Here the CDR3 DNA reads TGTGCCAGCAGTTTATCTCAGAATTCACCCCTCCACTTT. This gives the protein CASSLSQNSPLHF.

This clone was detected only once. The V call is TRBV19, the J call TRBJ1-3; D is unresolved. The CDR3 has 16 amino acids. Trimming took 4 bases from V and 0 from J, leaving 13 bases between them. The germline V gene encodes CDR1 LNHDA and CDR2 SQIVND (reference sequence). In DNA form, the CDR3 reads TGTGCCAGTAGTAACCCCTATGGGAGCTCTGGAAACACCATATATTTT. This gives the protein CASSNPYGSSGNTIYF. Full variable domain (rest looked up from reference TRBV19 and TRBJ1-3): DGGITQSPKYLFRKEGQNVTLSCEQNLNHDAMYWYRQDPGQGLRLIYYSQIVNDFQKGDIAEGYSVSREKKESFPLTVTSAQKNPTAFYLCASSNPYGSSGNTIYFGEGSWLTVV.

The chain couples TRBV4-3 to TRBJ2-2; maybe TRBD1 (6 bases). Germline CDR1 is LGHNA and CDR2 is YSLEER. Trimming cost V 2 bases and J 2 bases, with 12 bases left between them. This CDR3 is 16 amino acids long. The CDR3 coding sequence is TGCGCCAGCAGCCAACAGACAGGTCTAAACACCGGGGAGCTGTTTTTT. It codes for CASSQQTGLNTGELFF.

The CDR3 here is CSASRGFGYEQYF. CDR3 sequence (DNA): TGCAGTGCTAGTAGGGGGTTCGGCTACGAGCAGTACTTC. This chain joins TRBV20-1 and TRBJ2-7, with a tentative D call TRBD1 (6 bases). Germline V gene lookup returns CDR1 DFQATT and CDR2 SNEGSKA (reference sequence). Trimming stripped 3 bases from V and 3 bases from J, with 12 bases between. The CDR3 extends over 13 amino acids.

V usage is TRBV29-1 and J usage is TRBJ2-7, with D perhaps matching TRBD2 (6 bases). V lost 3 bases and J lost 3, with 12 bases in between. CDR1 and CDR2 from the germline V gene are SQVTM and ANQGSEA. The CDR3 sequence is 13 residues long. The CDR3 DNA is TGCAGCGTTGAGGCCTCCGGGGGCTACGAGCAGTACTTC. Translating it yields CSVEASGGYEQYF.

CDR3 sequence reads: CASSLGNDRVHGYTF. The CDR3 bases are TGTGCCAGCAGTTTGGGAAACGACAGGGTACATGGCTACACCTTC. V gene TRBV28 combines with J gene TRBJ1-2; 7 nucleotides align to TRBD1. Germline-derived CDR1 and CDR2 are MDHEN and SYDVKM. The V gene end was trimmed by 3 bases and the J gene end by 6 bases; junction bases not matched to a gene: 10. The CDR3 spans 15 residues.

The chain combines TRBV6-2 or TRBV6-3 with TRBJ2-7, with 8 bases that match TRBD1. Germline lookup yields CDR1 MNHEY and CDR2 SVGEGT. With 6 bases clipped from V and 6 bases from J, the junction kept 13 bases outside the gene matches. This CDR3 region has 15 residues. CDR3 nucleotide sequence: TGTGCCAGCAGCGTCGCCGGGACAGGTCTCTCCGAGCAGTACTTC. This gives the protein CASSVAGTGLSEQYF.

The chain joins TRBV3-1 (or the pseudogene TRBV3-2) to TRBJ1-5; weak D call: TRBD1 (5 bases). The CDR3 totals 15 residues. In germline, CDR1 is LGHDT, CDR2 YNNKEL (reference sequence). V was pared by 2 bases and J by 1 base, with 9 bases between. The CDR3 nucleotides are TGTGCCAGCAGCCAAAGGGGTGTAAGCAATCAGCCCCAGCATTTT. It yields the protein CASSQRGVSNQPQHF.

V gene TRBV19 combines with J gene TRBJ2-2; the match to TRBD2 covers 7 bases. From germline, CDR1 is LNHDA and CDR2 SQIVND (reference sequence). The V gene end was trimmed by 5 bases and the J gene end by 0 bases; junction bases not matched to a gene: 6. The CDR3 totals 16 residues. The CDR3 region has the DNA TGTGCCAGTAGTCTAACTAGCGCCACGAACACCGGGGAGCTGTTTTTT. Residues: CASSLTSATNTGELFF.

This sequence joins TRBV2 and TRBJ1-3, with D perhaps matching TRBD1 (5 bases). CDR3 length: 14 amino acids. Germline loops: CDR1 SNHLY, CDR2 FYNNEI. Between the trimmed V and J ends, which lost 8 bases and 2 bases, there was a span of 13 bases. The CDR3 region has the DNA TGTGCCAGCCGGGGGATACGGCCTGGAAACACCATATATTTT. It translates to CASRGIRPGNTIYF.

The chain combines TRBV28 with TRBJ1-2, with TRBD1 matching over 7 bases. Germline V gives CDR1 MDHEN, CDR2 SYDVKM. The CDR3 is 14 amino acids. The junction had 6 bases not matched to a gene; V was cut back by 6 bases and J by 2 bases. CDR3 DNA sequence: TGTGCCAGCAGAACAGGGGTAGGAAACTATGGCTACACCTTC. Translated: CASRTGVGNYGYTF.

J is TRBJ1-4 and V is TRBV6-5; tentatively, D is TRBD1 (6 bases). Germline values: CDR1 MNHEY, CDR2 SVGAGI. This CDR3 is 14 amino acids long. Trimming removed 6 bases from V and 8 bases from J, with 16 bases in between. CDR3 region: CASRTGQSGEKLFF. CDR3 nucleotide sequence: TGTGCCAGCAGAACAGGACAGAGCGGAGAAAAACTGTTTTTT.

The rearrangement links TRBV5-4 to TRBJ2-1; 11 nucleotides align to TRBD2. Germline assignment: CDR1 SGHNT and CDR2 YYREEE (reference sequence). The J segment lost 7 bases and the V segment lost 1 base, leaving 4 bases of the junction unmatched. This CDR3 comprises 15 residues. The DNA of the CDR3 is TGTGCCAGCAGCTTGATAGCGGGGGGGGGTAATGAGCAGTTCTTC. This codes for CASSLIAGGGNEQFF.